The entry below describes one T cell receptor (beta chain). Its specificity is not known. This entry is derived from a study of shared clonotypes between healthy human individuals. The V and J ends lost 6 bases and 0 bases respectively, with 9 bases between them. The CDR3 spans 15 residues. Germline CDR1 and CDR2: MNHEY and SMNVEV (reference sequence). Whole-study findings and limits: The expectation was that sequencing depth would affect clonotype sharing among donors. Across a handful of donors, naive CD4 shared around 5.4%, naive CD8 more than 3%, memory CD4 roughly 2.4%, memory CD8 about 0.38%. Sorted-subset sequencing, rarefaction showed, was incomplete despite large depth.

As handled by the study authors: ImmunoSEQ output held junction-only sequences without quality scores, so filtering differed. Produced via immunoSEQ multiplex PCR; TCRdb's table is partial and in-frame only. V and J calls and clone size follow that table, whereas D and trimming were derived from the DNA. The sample gives approximately 180,000 clones, 90% to 95% of which show up once; 0.067% is in the top ten. The J gene is TRBJ2-6, the V gene TRBV27; the D is unclear. The sequence derives from a young woman in good health. Input material: naive CD4+ T cells sorted from blood. Subset defined: CD45RA+ positively selected. The CDR3 DNA sequence: TGTGCCAGCAGGTCCTATAACTCTGGGGCCAACGTCCTGACTTTC. It translates to CASRSYNSGANVLTF.